The clone carrying this T cell receptor (beta chain) was counted a few times. These data belong to a study of spatial heterogeneity in lung cancer. This CDR3 has 15 residues. Germline V CDR1 and CDR2: SGHRS, YFSETQ. The trim removed 4 bases at V and 2 bases at J, leaving 9 bases unmatched. TCRdb independently ran MiXCR on the 5' RACE reads; one entry per CDR3 protein. In the table there are about 52,000 distinct CDR3 sequences, roughly 7% of which are singletons. The time point: blood at routine non-recurrence follow-up after resection. Sequencing covered unsorted whole RNA taken from tumor, nontumor lung or frozen PBMC.

This TCR came from a female donor with early-stage non-small cell lung cancer. Source: PBMCs, taken at follow-up. The chain links TRBV5-1 to TRBJ2-7; 7 bases align to TRBD2. CDR3 in DNA: TGCGCCAGCAGCCGATCCGGGACTATTACCTACGAGCAGTACTTC. Translating gives CASSRSGTITYEQYF. Together with reference TRBV5-1 and TRBJ2-7, the CDR3 gives the full variable domain: KAGVTQTPRYLIKTRGQQVTLSCSPISGHRSVSWYQQTPGQGLQFLFEYFSETQRNKGNFPGRFSGRQFSNSRSEMNVSTLELGDSALYLCASSRSGTITYEQYFGPGTRLTVT.